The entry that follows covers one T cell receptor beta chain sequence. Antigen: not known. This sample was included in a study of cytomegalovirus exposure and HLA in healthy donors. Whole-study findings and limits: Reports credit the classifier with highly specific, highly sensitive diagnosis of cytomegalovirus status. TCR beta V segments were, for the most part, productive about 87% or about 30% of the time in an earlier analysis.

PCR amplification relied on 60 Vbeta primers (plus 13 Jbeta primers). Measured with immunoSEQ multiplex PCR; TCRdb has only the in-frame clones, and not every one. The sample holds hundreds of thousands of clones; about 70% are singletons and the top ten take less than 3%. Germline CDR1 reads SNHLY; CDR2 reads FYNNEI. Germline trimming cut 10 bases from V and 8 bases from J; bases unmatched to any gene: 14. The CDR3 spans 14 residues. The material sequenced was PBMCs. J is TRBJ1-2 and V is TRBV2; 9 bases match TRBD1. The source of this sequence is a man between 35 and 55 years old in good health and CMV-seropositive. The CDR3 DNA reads TGTGCCACCGAGGGACAGGGAACGAGAGACGGCTACACCTTC. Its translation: CATEGQGTRDGYTF.